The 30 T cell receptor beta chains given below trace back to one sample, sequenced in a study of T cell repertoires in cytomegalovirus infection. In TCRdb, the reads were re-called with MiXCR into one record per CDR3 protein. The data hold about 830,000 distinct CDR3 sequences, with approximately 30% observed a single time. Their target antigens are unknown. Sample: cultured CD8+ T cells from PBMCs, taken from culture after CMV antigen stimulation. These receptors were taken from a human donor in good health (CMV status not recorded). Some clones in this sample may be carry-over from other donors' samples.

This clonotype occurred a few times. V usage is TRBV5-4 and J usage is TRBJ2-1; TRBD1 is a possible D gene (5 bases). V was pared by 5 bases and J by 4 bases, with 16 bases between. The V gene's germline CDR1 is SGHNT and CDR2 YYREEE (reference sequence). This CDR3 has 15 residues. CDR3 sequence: CASRTTPQGYNEQFF. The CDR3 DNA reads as TGTGCCAGCAGGACGACTCCCCAGGGATACAATGAGCAGTTCTTC.

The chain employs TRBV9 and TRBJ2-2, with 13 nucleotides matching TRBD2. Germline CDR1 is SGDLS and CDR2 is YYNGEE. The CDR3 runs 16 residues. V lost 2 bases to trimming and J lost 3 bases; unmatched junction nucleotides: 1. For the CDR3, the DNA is TGTGCCAGCAGCGTCACTAGCGGGGGGGACACCGGGGAGCTGTTTTTT. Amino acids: CASSVTSGGDTGELFF.

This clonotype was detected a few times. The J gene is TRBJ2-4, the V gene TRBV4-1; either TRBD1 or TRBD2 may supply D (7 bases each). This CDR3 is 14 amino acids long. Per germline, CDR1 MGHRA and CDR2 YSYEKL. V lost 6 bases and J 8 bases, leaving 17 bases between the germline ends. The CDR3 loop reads CASRADREGDIQYF. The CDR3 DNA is TGCGCCAGCAGGGCTGACAGGGAGGGGGACATTCAGTACTTC.

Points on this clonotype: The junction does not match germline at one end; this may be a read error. The DNA of the CDR3 is TGTGCCAGCAGCACTTGGACAGGGGCAAACACTGAAGCTTTCTTT. It is translated as CASSTWTGANTEAFF. V is TRBV4-1 and J is TRBJ1-1; 9 positions agree with TRBD1. The CDR3 extends over 15 amino acids. CDR1 and CDR2 (germline): MGHRA, YSYEKL.

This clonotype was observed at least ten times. The CDR3: CASSLERLHGNQPQHF. CDR3 coding DNA: TGTGCCAGCAGCTTAGAGAGACTCCATGGGAATCAGCCCCAGCATTTT. The rearrangement uses TRBV7-9 and TRBJ1-5, with D unresolved. Germline lookup yields CDR1 SEHNR and CDR2 FQNEAQ (reference sequence). The V gene lost 1 base and the J gene lost 4 bases, with 14 bases spanning the gap. CDR3 size: 16 residues.

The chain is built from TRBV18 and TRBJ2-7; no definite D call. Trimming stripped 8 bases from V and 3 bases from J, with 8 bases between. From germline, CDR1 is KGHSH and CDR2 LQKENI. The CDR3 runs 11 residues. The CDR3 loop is CASTEDYEQYF. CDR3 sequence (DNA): TGTGCCAGCACAGAGGACTACGAGCAGTACTTC.

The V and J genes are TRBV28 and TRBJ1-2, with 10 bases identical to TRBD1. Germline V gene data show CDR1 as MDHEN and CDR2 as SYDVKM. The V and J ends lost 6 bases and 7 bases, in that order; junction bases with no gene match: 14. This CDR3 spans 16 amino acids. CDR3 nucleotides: TGTGCCAGCAGCCCGGTGCCTGGACAGGGGGTATTTGGCTACACCTTC. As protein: CASSPVPGQGVFGYTF.

For the CDR3, the DNA is TGTGCCAGCAGCCCGGACGTTAGCTCTGGAAACACCATATATTTT. Translated: CASSPDVSSGNTIYF. The chain employs TRBV5-5 and TRBJ1-3; D remains ambiguous. CDR3 size: 15 residues. V lost 4 bases and J lost 0, with 11 bases in between. The germline gives CDR1 SGHKS, CDR2 YYEKEE (reference sequence).

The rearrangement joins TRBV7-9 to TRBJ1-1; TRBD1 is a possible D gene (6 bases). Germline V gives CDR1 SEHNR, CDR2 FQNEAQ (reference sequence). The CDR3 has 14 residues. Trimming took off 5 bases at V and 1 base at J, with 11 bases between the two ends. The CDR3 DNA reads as TGTGCCAGCAGCCCGGACAGATCGAACACTGAAGCTTTCTTT. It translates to CASSPDRSNTEAFF.

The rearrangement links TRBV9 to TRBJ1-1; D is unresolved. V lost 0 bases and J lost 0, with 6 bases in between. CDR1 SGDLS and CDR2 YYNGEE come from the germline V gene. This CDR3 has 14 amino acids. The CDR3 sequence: CASSVVALNTEAFF. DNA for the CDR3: TGTGCCAGCAGCGTAGTAGCATTGAACACTGAAGCTTTCTTT.

The CDR3 region is CATSSRGGKIPGELFF. The CDR3 nucleotides are TGTGCCACCAGCAGCCGGGGGGGCAAAATCCCCGGGGAGCTGTTTTTT. The rearrangement links TRBV15 to TRBJ2-2, with 8 bases matching TRBD2. Germline V CDR1 and CDR2: LNHNV, YYDKDF (reference sequence). The length of the CDR3 is 16 residues. V shed 3 bases, J shed 6 bases, and the junction held 9 bases outside the gene matches.

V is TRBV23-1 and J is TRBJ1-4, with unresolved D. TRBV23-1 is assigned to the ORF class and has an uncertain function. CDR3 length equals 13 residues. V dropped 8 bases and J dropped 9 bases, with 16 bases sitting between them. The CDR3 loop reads CASLWCIWKKLFF. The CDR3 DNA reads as TGCGCCAGCCTTTGGTGTATATGGAAAAAACTGTTTTTT.

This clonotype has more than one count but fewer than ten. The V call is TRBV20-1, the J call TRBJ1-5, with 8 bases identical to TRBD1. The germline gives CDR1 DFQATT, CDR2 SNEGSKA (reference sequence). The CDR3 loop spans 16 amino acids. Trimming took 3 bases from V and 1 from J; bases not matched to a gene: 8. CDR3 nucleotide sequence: TGCAGTGCTAGGGGGGTCGGACAGGGAAGCAATCAGCCCCAGCATTTT. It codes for CSARGVGQGSNQPQHF.

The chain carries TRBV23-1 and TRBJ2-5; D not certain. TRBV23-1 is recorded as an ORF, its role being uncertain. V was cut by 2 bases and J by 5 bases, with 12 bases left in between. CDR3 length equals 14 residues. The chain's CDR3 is CASSQHPKLETQYF. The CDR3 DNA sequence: TGCGCCAGCAGTCAACACCCCAAGTTGGAGACCCAGTACTTC.

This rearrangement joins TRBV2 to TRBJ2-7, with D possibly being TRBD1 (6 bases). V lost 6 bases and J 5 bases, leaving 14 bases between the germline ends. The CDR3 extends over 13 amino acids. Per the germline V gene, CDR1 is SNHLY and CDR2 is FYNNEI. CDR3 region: CASRVTGLHEQYF. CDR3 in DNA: TGTGCCAGCAGGGTGACAGGTCTACACGAGCAGTACTTC.

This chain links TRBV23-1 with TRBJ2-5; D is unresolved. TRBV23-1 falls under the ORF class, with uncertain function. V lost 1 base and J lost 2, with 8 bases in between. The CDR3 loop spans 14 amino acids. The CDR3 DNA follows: TGCGCCAGCAGTCAATTCCTCTTTCAAGAGACCCAGTACTTC. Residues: CASSQFLFQETQYF.

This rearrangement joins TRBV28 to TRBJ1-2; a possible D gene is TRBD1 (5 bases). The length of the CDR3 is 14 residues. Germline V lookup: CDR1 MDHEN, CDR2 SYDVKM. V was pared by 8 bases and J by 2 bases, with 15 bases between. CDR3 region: CASRTARQNYGYTF. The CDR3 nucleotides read TGTGCCAGCCGAACAGCCCGACAGAACTATGGCTACACCTTC.

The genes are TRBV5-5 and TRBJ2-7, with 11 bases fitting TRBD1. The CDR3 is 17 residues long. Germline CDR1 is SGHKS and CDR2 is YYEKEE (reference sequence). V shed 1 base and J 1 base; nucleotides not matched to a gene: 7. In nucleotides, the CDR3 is TGTGCCAGCAGCTTGTATAGGGGGACAGGGGGTTCCTACGAGCAGTACGTC. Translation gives CASSLYRGTGGSYEQYV.

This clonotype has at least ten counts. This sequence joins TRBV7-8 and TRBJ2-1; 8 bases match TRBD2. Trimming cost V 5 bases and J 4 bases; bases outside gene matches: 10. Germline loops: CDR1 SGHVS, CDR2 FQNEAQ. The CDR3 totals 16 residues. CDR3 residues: CASSTRSRGGYNEQFF. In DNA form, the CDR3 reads TGTGCCAGCAGCACTCGCTCTCGGGGGGGTTACAATGAGCAGTTCTTC. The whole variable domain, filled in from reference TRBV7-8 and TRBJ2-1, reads GAGVSQSPRYKVAKRGQDVALRCDPISGHVSLFWYQQALGQGPEFLTYFQNEAQLDKSGLPSDRFFAERPEGSVSTLKIQRTQQEDSAVYLCASSTRSRGGYNEQFFGPGTRLTVL.

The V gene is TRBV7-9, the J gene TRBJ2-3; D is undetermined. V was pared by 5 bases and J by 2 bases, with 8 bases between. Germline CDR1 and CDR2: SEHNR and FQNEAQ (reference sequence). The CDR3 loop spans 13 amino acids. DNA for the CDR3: TGTGCCAGCAGCGCCCCCTTCACAGATACGCAGTATTTT. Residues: CASSAPFTDTQYF. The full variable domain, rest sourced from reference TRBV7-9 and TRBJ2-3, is DTGVSQNPRHKITKRGQNVTFRCDPISEHNRLYWYRQTLGQGPEFLTYFQNEAQLEKSRLLSDRFSAERPKGSFSTLEIQRTEQGDSAMYLCASSAPFTDTQYFGPGTRLTVL.

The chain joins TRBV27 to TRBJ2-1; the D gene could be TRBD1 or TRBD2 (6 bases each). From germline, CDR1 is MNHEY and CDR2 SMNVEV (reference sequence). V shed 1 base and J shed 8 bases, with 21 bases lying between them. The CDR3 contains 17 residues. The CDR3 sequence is CASSLYGGTLSIDEQFF. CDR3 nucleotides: TGTGCCAGCAGTTTATACGGGGGCACCCTAAGCATCGATGAGCAGTTCTTC.

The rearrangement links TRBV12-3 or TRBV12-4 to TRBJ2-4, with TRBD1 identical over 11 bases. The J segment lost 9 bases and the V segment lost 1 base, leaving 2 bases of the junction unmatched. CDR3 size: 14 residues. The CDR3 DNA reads TGTGCCAGCAGTTTAGGGGACAGGGGGTTCATTCAGTACTTC. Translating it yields CASSLGDRGFIQYF.

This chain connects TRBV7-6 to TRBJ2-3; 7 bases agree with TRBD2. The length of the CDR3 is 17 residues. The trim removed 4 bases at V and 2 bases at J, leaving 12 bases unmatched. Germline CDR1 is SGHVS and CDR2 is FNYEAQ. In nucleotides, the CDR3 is TGTGCCAGCAGCTCACTGGGAGGGCACCCTCCCACAGATACGCAGTATTTT. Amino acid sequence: CASSSLGGHPPTDTQYF. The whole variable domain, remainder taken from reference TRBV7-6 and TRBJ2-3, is GAGVSQSPRYKVTKRGQDVALRCDPISGHVSLYWYRQALGQGPEFLTYFNYEAQQDKSGLPNDRFSAERPEGSISTLTIQRTEQRDSAMYRCASSSLGGHPPTDTQYFGPGTRLTVL.

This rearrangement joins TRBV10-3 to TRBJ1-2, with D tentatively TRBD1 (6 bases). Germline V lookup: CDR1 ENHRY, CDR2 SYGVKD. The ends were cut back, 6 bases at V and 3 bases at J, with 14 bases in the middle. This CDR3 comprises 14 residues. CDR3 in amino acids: CAIRPRDIHYGYTF. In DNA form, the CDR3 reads TGTGCCATCAGACCCCGGGACATTCACTATGGCTACACCTTC.

The CDR3: CSASLPGGAYTDTQYF. The DNA of the CDR3 is TGCAGTGCCTCGTTGCCGGGGGGCGCTTACACAGATACGCAGTATTTT. The V call is TRBV20-1, the J call TRBJ2-3; the D gene is possibly TRBD2 (7 bases). The CDR3 extends over 16 amino acids. The germline V gene encodes CDR1 DFQATT and CDR2 SNEGSKA (reference sequence). Trimming took 6 bases from V and 2 from J, leaving 21 bases between them.

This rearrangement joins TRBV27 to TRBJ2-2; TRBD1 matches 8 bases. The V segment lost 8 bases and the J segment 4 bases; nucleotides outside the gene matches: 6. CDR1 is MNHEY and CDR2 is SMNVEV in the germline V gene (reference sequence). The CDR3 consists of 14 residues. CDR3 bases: TGTGCCAGCGAATCAGGGGGCTTCACCGGGGAGCTGTTTTTT. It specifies CASESGGFTGELFF.

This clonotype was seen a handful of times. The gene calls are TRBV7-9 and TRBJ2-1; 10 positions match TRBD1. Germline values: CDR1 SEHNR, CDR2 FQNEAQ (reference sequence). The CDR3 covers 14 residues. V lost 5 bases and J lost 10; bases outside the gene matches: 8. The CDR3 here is CASSPGQGVEEQFF. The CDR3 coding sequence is TGTGCCAGCAGCCCCGGACAGGGGGTAGAGGAGCAGTTCTTC.

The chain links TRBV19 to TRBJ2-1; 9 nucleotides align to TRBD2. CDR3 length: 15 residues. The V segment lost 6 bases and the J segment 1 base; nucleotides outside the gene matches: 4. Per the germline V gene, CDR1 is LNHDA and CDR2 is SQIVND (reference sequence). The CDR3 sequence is CASSAAGGSYNEQFF. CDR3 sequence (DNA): TGTGCCAGTAGCGCAGCGGGGGGATCCTACAATGAGCAGTTCTTC. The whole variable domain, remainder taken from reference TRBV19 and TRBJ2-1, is DGGITQSPKYLFRKEGQNVTLSCEQNLNHDAMYWYRQDPGQGLRLIYYSQIVNDFQKGDIAEGYSVSREKKESFPLTVTSAQKNPTAFYLCASSAAGGSYNEQFFGPGTRLTVL.

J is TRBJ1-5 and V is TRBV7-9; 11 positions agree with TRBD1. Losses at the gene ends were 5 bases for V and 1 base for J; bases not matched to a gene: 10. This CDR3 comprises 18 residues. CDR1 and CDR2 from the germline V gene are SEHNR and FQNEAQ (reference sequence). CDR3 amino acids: CASSGGQGARGSNQPQHF. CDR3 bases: TGTGCCAGCAGCGGTGGACAGGGGGCGCGGGGGAGCAATCAGCCCCAGCATTTT.

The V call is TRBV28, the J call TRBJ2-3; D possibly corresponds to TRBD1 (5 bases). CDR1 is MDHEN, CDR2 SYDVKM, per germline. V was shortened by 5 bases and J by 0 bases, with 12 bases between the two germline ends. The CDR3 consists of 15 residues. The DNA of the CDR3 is TGTGCCAGCAGTCTGGACAAGATCAGCACAGATACGCAGTATTTT. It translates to CASSLDKISTDTQYF.